The 25 T cell receptor beta chains presented below share a single source sample, sequenced in a study of T cell responses to AZD1222 COVID-19 vaccine. Here immunoSEQ multiplex PCR was the method, and the copy in TCRdb shows in-frame clones only, minus some. The sample includes 140,000 to 150,000 clones, around 89% seen only once; the top ten take approximately 1.5%. The sample in question was peripheral blood, obtained on day 0 of AZD1222 vaccination. These TCRs come from an adult in good health.

V gene TRBV3-1 (or the pseudogene TRBV3-2) combines with J gene TRBJ2-2; possibly TRBD2 for D (6 bases). Germline CDR1 LGHDT, CDR2 YNNKEL (reference sequence). This CDR3 contains 16 residues. V lost 8 bases and J 7 bases, leaving 23 bases between the germline ends. This chain's CDR3 is CASRAPETRRVGELFF. The CDR3 DNA reads as TGTGCCAGCCGCGCACCCGAGACTAGACGTGTCGGGGAGCTGTTTTTT.

The chain uses TRBV4-1 and TRBJ1-1; possibly TRBD1 for D (5 bases). Germline CDR1 MGHRA, CDR2 YSYEKL. CDR3 length equals 19 residues. V lost 2 bases to trimming and J lost 6 bases, with 28 bases between them. CDR3 nucleotide sequence: TGCGCCAGCAGCCAACGCATAATAGCTCCGGGACGGCGGGACCCTGAAGCTTTCTTT. This gives the protein CASSQRIIAPGRRDPEAFF.

The chain couples TRBV10-3 to TRBJ1-6; unclear D gene. V gave up 6 bases and J gave up 4 bases, with 4 bases separating them. The CDR3 is made up of 12 amino acids. Per germline, CDR1 ENHRY and CDR2 SYGVKD. The CDR3 protein is CAIRSYNSPLHF. CDR3 nucleotide sequence: TGTGCCATCAGGAGTTATAATTCACCCCTCCACTTT.

This clone was detected only once. The same CDR3 can be traced to other DNA sequences in this sample. This chain uses TRBV7-9 with TRBJ1-1; no definite D call. CDR3 size: 12 residues. Trimming stripped 3 bases from V and 4 bases from J, with 6 bases between. In germline, CDR1 is SEHNR, CDR2 FQNEAQ (reference sequence). The CDR3: CASSFGSTEAFF. The CDR3, as DNA: TGTGCCAGCAGCTTCGGCAGCACTGAAGCTTTCTTT. Filled out from reference TRBV7-9 and TRBJ1-1, the complete variable domain reads DTGVSQNPRHKITKRGQNVTFRCDPISEHNRLYWYRQTLGQGPEFLTYFQNEAQLEKSRLLSDRFSAERPKGSFSTLEIQRTEQGDSAMYLCASSFGSTEAFFGQGTRLTVV.

The genes are TRBV5-4 and TRBJ2-5; unclear D gene. There are 13 residues in the CDR3. CDR1 is SGHNT, CDR2 YYREEE, per germline (reference sequence). The V end was cut by 0 bases, the J end by 5 bases, with 8 bases between. The CDR3 protein is CASSLVNRETQYF. In DNA form, the CDR3 reads TGTGCCAGCAGCTTGGTGAACCGGGAGACCCAGTACTTC.

The chain uses TRBV2 and TRBJ1-6; the match to TRBD1 covers 8 bases. In germline, CDR1 is SNHLY, CDR2 FYNNEI. This CDR3 spans 14 amino acids. The V gene end was trimmed by 6 bases and the J gene end by 7 bases; junction bases not matched to a gene: 5. The CDR3 DNA sequence: TGTGCCAGCAGCCTCGGACAGGGAAATTCACCCCTCCACTTT. Residues: CASSLGQGNSPLHF.

The chain links TRBV11-2 to TRBJ2-1; perhaps TRBD1 as D (5 bases). The CDR3 covers 14 residues. Germline V gives CDR1 SGHAT, CDR2 FQNNGV. Trimming cost V 2 bases and J 7 bases, with 12 bases left between them. The CDR3 region has the DNA TGTGCCAGCAGCTTAATCCGAGCAGGGAATGAGCAGTTCTTC. As protein: CASSLIRAGNEQFF.

The chain uses TRBV19 and TRBJ1-2; D possibly corresponds to TRBD1 (5 bases). The CDR3 is made up of 13 amino acids. CDR1 and CDR2 from the germline V gene are LNHDA and SQIVND (reference sequence). Trimming took 4 bases from V and 4 from J, leaving 10 bases between them. The CDR3 loop is CASSTSGSYGYTF. The CDR3 bases are TGTGCCAGTAGTACATCAGGGTCCTATGGCTACACCTTC.

This sequence joins TRBV10-3 and TRBJ2-7; 7 positions agree with TRBD2. V gave up 8 bases and J gave up 0 bases; unmatched junction bases: 7. Per germline, CDR1 ENHRY and CDR2 SYGVKD. This CDR3 contains 14 residues. The CDR3 is CAIRNGRPSYEQYF. The CDR3, as DNA: TGTGCCATCCGTAACGGGAGGCCCTCCTACGAGCAGTACTTC.

This clone was seen just once. The chain links TRBV20-1 to TRBJ1-1, with 9 nucleotides matching TRBD1. CDR1 and CDR2 (germline): DFQATT, SNEGSKA (reference sequence). The length of the CDR3 is 15 residues. V gave up 3 bases and J gave up 1 base; unmatched junction bases: 6. The CDR3 DNA sequence: TGCAGTGCTAGTCGGGGGGACAGGGCGAACACTGAAGCTTTCTTT. Translated: CSASRGDRANTEAFF.

The chain employs TRBV19 and TRBJ2-6; D is possibly TRBD2 (6 bases). The germline V gene encodes CDR1 LNHDA and CDR2 SQIVND (reference sequence). Trimming removed 6 bases at V and 0 bases at J, with 9 bases between. The CDR3 consists of 15 residues. In nucleotides, the CDR3 is TGTGCCAGTAGCCCCGGGAGCTCTGGGGCCAACGTCCTGACTTTC. As protein: CASSPGSSGANVLTF. The entire variable domain, with the rest obtained from reference TRBV19 and TRBJ2-6, is as follows: DGGITQSPKYLFRKEGQNVTLSCEQNLNHDAMYWYRQDPGQGLRLIYYSQIVNDFQKGDIAEGYSVSREKKESFPLTVTSAQKNPTAFYLCASSPGSSGANVLTFGAGSRLTVL.

In this sample, this clone is medium-sized (0.01 to 0.1%). The rearrangement joins TRBV12-3 or TRBV12-4 to TRBJ1-2, with D uncertain. The CDR3 length is 12 residues. Trimming stripped 8 bases from V and 5 bases from J, with 12 bases between. DNA for the CDR3: TGTGCCAGCGCCTCCCTGGGATATGGCTACACCTTC. It specifies CASASLGYGYTF.

The chain is built from TRBV9 and TRBJ1-1; a possible D gene is TRBD1 (6 bases). Germline lookup yields CDR1 SGDLS and CDR2 YYNGEE. This CDR3 has 15 residues. The germline V and J ends were trimmed by 4 bases and 5 bases, with 18 bases remaining between them. CDR3 nucleotides: TGTGCCAGCAGCCCCGGACACAGGGATGGTACTGAAGCTTTCTTT. As protein: CASSPGHRDGTEAFF.

This chain connects TRBV9 to TRBJ2-7, with no clear D. V was trimmed by 0 bases and J by 3 bases, leaving 7 bases between them. The CDR3 has 13 residues. The germline V gene encodes CDR1 SGDLS and CDR2 YYNGEE. The CDR3 DNA sequence: TGTGCCAGCAGCGTAGGAGTCAGCTACGAGCAGTACTTC. Amino acids: CASSVGVSYEQYF.

CDR3 nucleotides: TGTGCCAGTAGTGGCGGGAAGTCCTACAATGAGCAGTTCTTC. Residues: CASSGGKSYNEQFF. V is TRBV19 and J is TRBJ2-1; possible D gene TRBD2, 6 bases. The CDR3 has 14 residues. V was trimmed by 5 bases and J by 1 base, leaving 9 bases between them. Germline V gene sequence: CDR1 LNHDA, CDR2 SQIVND (reference sequence).

The gene calls are TRBV2 and TRBJ2-7; 9 nucleotides line up with TRBD2. Germline trimming cut 7 bases from V and 3 bases from J; bases unmatched to any gene: 4. Germline CDR1 reads SNHLY; CDR2 reads FYNNEI. This CDR3 is 13 amino acids long. This CDR3 is CASILAGIYEQYF. Written as DNA, the CDR3 is TGTGCCAGCATACTAGCGGGTATCTACGAGCAGTACTTC.

V and J are TRBV27 and TRBJ2-7; no reliable D call. The V gene's germline CDR1 is MNHEY and CDR2 SMNVEV (reference sequence). V gave up 3 bases and J gave up 6 bases, with 15 bases separating them. This CDR3 has 14 residues. Written as DNA, the CDR3 is TGTGCCAGCAGTTTGTCGCCTCTGCCCTCCGAGCAGTACTTC. This encodes CASSLSPLPSEQYF.

V and J are TRBV5-1 and TRBJ1-4, with unresolved D. V gave up 4 bases and J gave up 0 bases, with 10 bases separating them. The CDR3 spans 15 residues. CDR1 is SGHRS and CDR2 is YFSETQ in the germline V gene. Here the CDR3 reads CASSPRGATNEKLFF. CDR3 bases: TGCGCCAGCAGCCCGCGGGGTGCAACTAATGAAAAACTGTTTTTT.

The chain joins TRBV15 to TRBJ2-5, with unresolved D. This CDR3 is built from 15 residues. Germline assignment: CDR1 LNHNV and CDR2 YYDKDF (reference sequence). V shed 5 bases and J shed 5 bases, with 18 bases lying between them. CDR3 sequence reads: CATSPRASSRETQYF. CDR3 DNA sequence: TGTGCCACCAGCCCCCGGGCCTCGAGCAGGGAGACCCAGTACTTC. Using reference TRBV15 and TRBJ2-5 for the parts outside the CDR3, the full variable domain is DAMVIQNPRYQVTQFGKPVTLSCSQTLNHNVMYWYQQKSSQAPKLLFHYYDKDFNNEADTPDNFQSRRPNTSFCFLDIRSPGLGDTAMYLCATSPRASSRETQYFGPGTRLLVL.

V is TRBV19 and J is TRBJ1-2, with D uncertain. Germline CDR1 is LNHDA and CDR2 is SQIVND (reference sequence). The V and J ends lost 3 bases and 7 bases respectively, with 18 bases between them. The CDR3 covers 15 residues. The CDR3 DNA is TGTGCCAGTAGTATTAAATCGGACGGGAACGTTGGCTACACCTTC. This codes for CASSIKSDGNVGYTF.

Points on this clone: This same CDR3 is encoded by further DNA sequences in the sample. For the CDR3, the DNA is TGTGCCAGTAGTATTCTCACTGAAGCTTTCTTT. Translated, it gives CASSILTEAFF. The chain combines TRBV19 with TRBJ1-1; D is unresolved. Trimming left V 3 bases short and J 4 bases short, with 3 bases between. Germline assignment: CDR1 LNHDA and CDR2 SQIVND (reference sequence). This CDR3 spans 11 amino acids.

This clone was detected a few times. This chain connects TRBV19 to TRBJ1-5; TRBD1 aligns across 8 bases. The germline V gene has CDR1 LNHDA and CDR2 SQIVND (reference sequence). This CDR3 comprises 13 residues. Unmatched junction bases numbered 4, after V lost 5 bases and J lost 7 bases. The CDR3 region is CASSGTGGQPQHF. The CDR3 nucleotides are TGTGCCAGTAGTGGGACAGGTGGGCAGCCCCAGCATTTT.

The rearrangement links TRBV6-5 to TRBJ2-1; unclear D gene. Germline CDR1 is MNHEY and CDR2 is SVGAGI. The ends were cut back, 2 bases at V and 0 bases at J, with 11 bases in the middle. The CDR3 consists of 16 residues. CDR3 region: CASSYREGSSYNEQFF. The DNA for the CDR3 is TGTGCCAGCAGTTACAGGGAAGGCAGCTCCTACAATGAGCAGTTCTTC.

The V call is TRBV7-9, the J call TRBJ1-1, with D maybe TRBD1 (5 bases). The germline V gene has CDR1 SEHNR and CDR2 FQNEAQ (reference sequence). The length of the CDR3 is 10 residues. Trimming took 9 bases from V and 6 from J, leaving 8 bases between them. CDR3 protein: CASGGPEAFF. CDR3 sequence (DNA): TGTGCCAGTGGGGGTCCTGAAGCTTTCTTT.

This clone came up once. The genes are TRBV28 and TRBJ2-7; perhaps TRBD2 as D (5 bases). V was pared by 8 bases and J by 0 bases, with 20 bases between. The CDR3 is 16 amino acids. CDR1 and CDR2 (germline): MDHEN, SYDVKM. The CDR3 DNA sequence: TGTGCCAGCGGAGCCCTTGGACTTCCGAGCTCCTACGAGCAGTACTTC. Protein product: CASGALGLPSSYEQYF.